The rows below give T cell receptor beta chains drawn from one sample of a study of response to subunit inactivated influenza vaccine. Using its own MiXCR run on the RT-PCR reads, TCRdb lists one record per CDR3 protein. The sample shows hundreds of thousands of distinct CDR3 sequences, about 15% of them seen only once. Source: PBMCs from blood, taken 14 to 15 days before vaccination. The receptors were sampled from a man aged 45-60 years who received an inactivated influenza vaccine. The CDR3 runs from the conserved cysteine through the conserved F or W. D genes are given only for firm matches. Not all rows give a size; the values are once, few, many and, for expanded clones, a class.

d_gene	v_gene	j_gene	abundance	CDR3aa	CDR3nt
-	TRBV29-1	TRBJ2-1	-	CSVPQKVSYNEQFF	TGCAGCGTTCCACAAAAAGTCTCCTACAATGAGCAGTTCTTC
-	TRBV9	TRBJ2-5	many	CASSGRRETQYF	TGTGCCAGCAGCGGTAGAAGGGAGACCCAGTACTTC
TRBD2	TRBV27	TRBJ2-4	-	CASSLSGGVTKNIQYF	TGTGCCAGCAGTTTATCTGGGGGGGTGACCAAAAACATTCAGTACTTC
-	TRBV10-3	TRBJ1-1	-	CAISEGGAGSEAFF	TGTGCCATCAGTGAAGGAGGCGCTGGATCTGAAGCTTTTTTT
-	TRBV5-5	TRBJ2-2	many	CASSLGPRATGELFF	TGTGCCAGCAGCTTAGGTCCCAGGGCGACCGGGGAGCTGTTTTTT
TRBD2	TRBV7-2	TRBJ2-1	-	CASSFASGYEQFF	TGTGCCAGCAGCTTCGCTAGCGGTTATGAGCAGTTCTTC
-	TRBV4-3	TRBJ2-1	few	CASSQDTPGRGWGNEQFF	TGCGCCAGCAGCCAAGATACCCCCGGGAGAGGCTGGGGTAATGAGCAGTTCTTC
TRBD1	TRBV5-1	TRBJ1-1	few	CASSSRDSMNTEAFF	TGCGCCAGCAGCTCCCGGGACAGCATGAACACTGAAGCTTTCTTT
-	TRBV5-6	TRBJ2-4	-	CASSSAGENIQYF	TGTGCCAGCAGCTCGGCAGGGGAAAACATTCAGTACTTC
TRBD1	TRBV4-2	TRBJ2-3	-	CASSGGQGGTDTQYF	TGTGCCAGCAGCGGGGGACAGGGAGGCACAGATACGCAGTATTTT
TRBD2	TRBV12-3/TRBV12-4	TRBJ2-3	few	CASSLGASGVTQYF	TGTGCCAGCTCCCTCGGGGCTAGCGGGGTGACGCAGTATTTT
-	TRBV28	TRBJ2-5	many	CASSQGQETQYF	TGTGCCAGCAGTCAGGGGCAAGAGACCCAGTACTTC
TRBD1	TRBV28	TRBJ2-2	few	CASRPRTGRIGELFF	TGTGCCAGCAGACCCCGGACAGGGAGAATCGGGGAGCTGTTTTTT
-	TRBV7-2	TRBJ2-7	few	CASSPAGSAWEQYF	TGTGCCAGCAGCCCCGCCGGGAGTGCCTGGGAGCAGTACTTC
-	TRBV23-1	TRBJ2-3	few	CASSPTGGSTDTQYF	TGCGCCAGCAGTCCCACCGGCGGTAGCACAGATACGCAGTATTTT
TRBD2	TRBV20-1	TRBJ2-7	-	CSANDPRLSGRSREQYF	TGCAGTGCTAATGACCCGAGGCTTAGCGGGAGGTCTCGCGAGCAGTACTTC
-	TRBV20-1	TRBJ2-7	-	CSARVADHFSYEQYF	TGCAGTGCTAGAGTAGCGGACCATTTCTCCTACGAGCAGTACTTC
TRBD1	TRBV18	TRBJ2-7	few	CASSPTGQGAYEQYF	TGTGCCAGCTCGCCTACGGGACAGGGGGCTTACGAGCAGTACTTC
TRBD2	TRBV6-1	TRBJ2-1	few	CASRATSGRSANEQFF	TGTGCCAGCAGAGCAACTAGCGGGAGGTCAGCCAATGAGCAGTTCTTC
TRBD2	TRBV20-1	TRBJ2-5	-	CSAKPSLAGTQETQYF	TGCAGTGCTAAGCCCTCCCTAGCGGGCACGCAAGAGACCCAGTACTTC
-	TRBV20-1	TRBJ1-1	few	CSARDRGGVEAFF	TGCAGTGCTAGAGATCGCGGGGGCGTCGAAGCTTTCTTT
-	TRBV18	TRBJ2-7	few	CASSPGRPLAYEQYF	TGTGCCAGCTCACCGGGACGTCCCCTTGCCTACGAGCAGTACTTC
-	TRBV18	TRBJ1-3	few	CASSLDTAGNTIYF	TGTGCCAGCTCACTAGACACAGCTGGAAACACCATATATTTT
TRBD2	TRBV5-1	TRBJ2-5	few	CASRGGRAREETQYF	TGCGCCAGCCGGGGGGGCAGGGCGAGAGAAGAGACCCAGTACTTC